The next 25 T cell receptor beta chains were all read from a single sample in a study of CD8+ T cells in alopecia areata. After isolation, RNA underwent reverse transcription to generate cDNA as the sequencing template. Clones were sequenced by immunoSEQ multiplex PCR, and TCRdb holds only the in-frame ones, with some missing. The sample contains some 200,000 clones, about three fifths of which appear only once. Treatment specified: oral pan-JAK inhibitor, 5-10 mg twice daily. Sequenced material: CD4+ T cells sorted from blood, taken at week 4, from a patient treated with tofacitinib. The receptors were gathered from a human donor with alopecia areata.

The chain has TRBV7-2 and TRBJ1-2, with 12 nucleotides matching TRBD1. Germline CDR1 reads SGHTA; CDR2 reads FQGNSA. With 0 bases clipped from V and 8 bases from J, the junction kept 4 bases outside the gene matches. The CDR3 has 15 residues. The CDR3 nucleotides read TGTGCCAGCAGCTTAGCGCCGGGACAGGGGGCAGGCTACACCTTC. Amino acid sequence: CASSLAPGQGAGYTF.

Only a few counts were recorded for this clone. The V gene is TRBV28, the J gene TRBJ2-7, with no clear D. Trimming removed 5 bases from V and 3 bases from J, with 5 bases in between. Per the germline V gene, CDR1 is MDHEN and CDR2 is SYDVKM. The CDR3 covers 11 residues. The CDR3 DNA follows: TGTGCCAGCAGTCGGGTCTACGAGCAGTACTTC. It yields the protein CASSRVYEQYF. Supplemented by reference TRBV28 and TRBJ2-7, the full variable domain reads DVKVTQSSRYLVKRTGEKVFLECVQDMDHENMFWYRQDPGLGLRLIYFSYDVKMKEKGDIPEGYSVSREKKERFSLILESASTNQTSMYLCASSRVYEQYFGPGTRLTVT.

This chain uses TRBV7-8 with TRBJ1-2; possibly TRBD1 for D (6 bases). V gave up 5 bases and J gave up 8 bases, with 21 bases separating them. Germline V gene data show CDR1 as SGHVS and CDR2 as FQNEAQ. The CDR3 sequence is 15 residues long. CDR3 region: CASSGPKRGAWGYTF. As DNA, the CDR3 is TGTGCCAGCAGCGGCCCGAAACGGGGGGCTTGGGGCTACACCTTC.

The chain recombines TRBV4-1 with TRBJ1-2; the D is unclear. V was clipped by 1 base and J by 6 bases, with 9 bases between them. The germline V gene has CDR1 MGHRA and CDR2 YSYEKL. The CDR3 contains 13 residues. Here the CDR3 reads CASSQALDHGYTF. Written as DNA, the CDR3 is TGCGCCAGCAGCCAAGCTCTGGATCATGGCTACACCTTC.

The V call is TRBV9, the J call TRBJ1-1, with D perhaps matching TRBD1 (6 bases). The CDR3 consists of 13 residues. Trimming cost V 3 bases and J 11 bases, with 17 bases left between them. Germline V CDR1 and CDR2: SGDLS, YYNGEE. The CDR3 region has the DNA TGTGCCAGCAGCGCGACCCTACAGGGAGTGGCTTTCTTT. Translated: CASSATLQGVAFF.

This clone came up a few times. The rearrangement links TRBV5-1 to TRBJ1-1, with TRBD1 matching 10 bases. CDR3 length: 14 residues. Germline V gene sequence: CDR1 SGHRS, CDR2 YFSETQ. Trimming at V came to 7 bases and at J to 1 base, leaving 4 bases not matched to a gene. The CDR3 protein is CASGTGEANTEAFF. The CDR3 DNA follows: TGCGCCAGCGGGACAGGGGAGGCGAACACTGAAGCTTTCTTT.

Notes on this clone: The junction and the germline gene differ at one end; a read error may be behind it. The chain is built from TRBV18 and TRBJ1-6; D is perhaps TRBD1 (5 bases). Per the germline V gene, CDR1 is KGHSH and CDR2 is LQKENI. This CDR3 contains 15 residues. The DNA for the CDR3 is TGTGCCAGCTCCCCACCATGGGGGAAACGATCACCCCTCCACTTT. Translating it yields CASSPPWGKRSPLHF.

The chain uses TRBV25-1 and TRBJ1-2; 7 positions match TRBD1. Germline CDR1 is MGHDK and CDR2 is SYGVNS. The J segment lost 8 bases and the V segment lost 7 bases, leaving 7 bases of the junction unmatched. This CDR3 has 12 residues. This chain's CDR3 is CASTGGGGGYTF. CDR3 in DNA: TGTGCCAGCACAGGGGGAGGAGGGGGCTACACCTTC.

This clone occurred a few times. This sequence joins TRBV15 and TRBJ2-5; possibly TRBD1 for D (6 bases). Trimming pared 5 bases from V and 5 bases from J, leaving 12 bases between. Germline assignment: CDR1 LNHNV and CDR2 YYDKDF (reference sequence). The CDR3 sequence is 13 residues long. The CDR3 sequence: CATSADSRETQYF. DNA of the CDR3: TGTGCCACCAGCGCGGACAGTCGGGAGACCCAGTACTTC.

CDR3 coding DNA: TGTGCCAGCGCGGAGGACCGTTCCTACGAGCAGTACTTC. Its protein is CASAEDRSYEQYF. The chain uses TRBV2 and TRBJ2-7; perhaps TRBD2 as D (5 bases). CDR1 is SNHLY, CDR2 FYNNEI, per germline. Trimming left V 8 bases short and J 1 base short, with 12 bases between. The CDR3 loop spans 13 amino acids.

A few counts support this clone. The chain joins TRBV29-1 to TRBJ2-7; 7 bases are a match to TRBD2. CDR1 and CDR2 (germline): SQVTM, ANQGSEA. The J segment lost 13 bases and the V segment lost 8 bases, leaving 11 bases of the junction unmatched. The CDR3 is 10 residues long. The CDR3 nucleotides are TGCAGCCCCGGGGGGACTATTGGCTACTTC. Encoded protein: CSPGGTIGYF.

V is TRBV28 and J is TRBJ1-5; D is undetermined. Germline lookup yields CDR1 MDHEN and CDR2 SYDVKM. The CDR3 consists of 12 residues. V was pared by 8 bases and J by 5 bases, with 10 bases between. The CDR3, as DNA: TGTGCCAGCCAGCCTAATGATCAGCCCCAGCATTTT. Amino acid sequence: CASQPNDQPQHF. The entire variable domain, with the rest obtained from reference TRBV28 and TRBJ1-5, is as follows: DVKVTQSSRYLVKRTGEKVFLECVQDMDHENMFWYRQDPGLGLRLIYFSYDVKMKEKGDIPEGYSVSREKKERFSLILESASTNQTSMYLCASQPNDQPQHFGDGTRLSIL.

This clone has only a few counts. This chain uses TRBV10-3 with TRBJ1-2; D gene unclear. V shed 4 bases and J shed 6 bases, with 9 bases lying between them. The CDR3 loop spans 12 amino acids. Germline CDR1 reads ENHRY; CDR2 reads SYGVKD. DNA of the CDR3: TGTGCCATCAGTGTTGGGGAAAATGGCTACACCTTC. This codes for CAISVGENGYTF.

The V call is TRBV5-1, the J call TRBJ2-5; D may be TRBD2 (5 bases). Germline values: CDR1 SGHRS, CDR2 YFSETQ. The V end lost 5 bases, the J end lost 2 bases, and 10 bases lay between the germline ends. This CDR3 region has 13 residues. The CDR3 sequence: CASSIGVQETQYF. For the CDR3, the DNA is TGCGCCAGCAGTATCGGGGTTCAAGAGACCCAGTACTTC.

In nucleotides, the CDR3 is TGCAGCGTTGTTACGCTCGCAGGCGGCATATGGGAGACCCAGTACTTC. Protein sequence: CSVVTLAGGIWETQYF. The chain links TRBV29-1 to TRBJ2-5; no firm D call. The CDR3 is 16 amino acids. Looked up from germline, CDR1 is SQVTM and CDR2 is ANQGSEA. V was shortened by 4 bases and J by 5 bases, with 23 bases between the two germline ends.

This clone was picked up one time. The genes are TRBV4-1 and TRBJ1-1; possibly TRBD1 for D (5 bases). The CDR3 spans 14 residues. Per germline, CDR1 MGHRA and CDR2 YSYEKL. V was clipped by 4 bases and J by 0 bases, with 9 bases between them. The CDR3 DNA is TGCGCCAGCAGCCGAGACAGTTTGAACACTGAAGCTTTCTTT. Residues: CASSRDSLNTEAFF.

The gene calls are TRBV18 and TRBJ1-2, with D perhaps TRBD1 (5 bases). Germline CDR1 KGHSH, CDR2 LQKENI. V shed 3 bases and J shed 8 bases, with 13 bases lying between them. The CDR3 totals 13 residues. This CDR3 is CASSPEQGDGYTF. Here the CDR3 DNA reads TGTGCCAGCTCACCTGAGCAGGGCGACGGCTACACCTTC. Variable domain in full (rest from reference TRBV18 and TRBJ1-2): NAGVMQNPRHLVRRRGQEARLRCSPMKGHSHVYWYRQLPEEGLKFMVYLQKENIIDESGMPKERFSAEFPKEGPSILRIQQVVRGDSAAYFCASSPEQGDGYTFGSGTRLTVV.

The CDR3 sequence: CAWSVPRSSYNSPLHF. CDR3 coding DNA: TGTGCCTGGAGTGTACCCAGGAGCTCCTATAATTCACCCCTCCACTTT. The chain employs TRBV30 and TRBJ1-6; D call uncertain. V shed 0 bases and J shed 0 bases, with 9 bases lying between them. CDR1 GTSNPN and CDR2 SVGIG come from the germline V gene (reference sequence). CDR3 length: 16 residues.

This chain uses TRBV28 with TRBJ1-2; 12 bases match TRBD1. CDR3 length: 12 residues. V lost 9 bases and J lost 7; bases outside the gene matches: 3. Germline CDR1 MDHEN, CDR2 SYDVKM. CDR3 sequence: CASRDRGRGYTF. The CDR3 DNA reads TGTGCCAGTAGGGACAGGGGGCGTGGCTACACCTTC.

This clone was found once. The chain couples TRBV29-1 to TRBJ1-3, with 7 bases aligning to TRBD1. The CDR3 is 13 residues long. The ends lost 5 bases at V and 2 bases at J; junction bases unmatched: 3. From germline, CDR1 is SQVTM and CDR2 ANQGSEA. CDR3 in DNA: TGCAGCGTTTCTACAGGGGCTGGAAACACCATATATTTT. This sequence encodes CSVSTGAGNTIYF.

The rearrangement links TRBV6-5 to TRBJ1-2, with D possibly TRBD1 on 5 matching bases. Trimming pared 5 bases from V and 6 bases from J, leaving 10 bases between. The V gene's germline CDR1 is MNHEY and CDR2 SVGAGI. The CDR3 contains 12 residues. CDR3: CASSRKGDGYTF. For the CDR3, the DNA is TGTGCCAGCAGTAGAAAAGGGGATGGCTACACCTTC.

The rearrangement joins TRBV29-1 to TRBJ2-7; perhaps TRBD1 as D (6 bases). CDR3 length equals 12 residues. Germline CDR1 and CDR2: SQVTM and ANQGSEA. The germline V and J ends were trimmed by 7 bases and 1 base, with 11 bases remaining between them. CDR3 nucleotide sequence: TGCAGCGGACGGGACACATCCTACGAGCAGTACTTC. It yields the protein CSGRDTSYEQYF.

This chain joins TRBV6-6 and TRBJ1-5; D gene ambiguous. Germline CDR1 reads MNHNY; CDR2 reads SVGAGI (reference sequence). The V gene lost 0 bases and the J gene lost 6 bases, with 9 bases spanning the gap. CDR3 length: 14 amino acids. The CDR3 sequence is CASSYSRVGQPQHF. The CDR3 nucleotides are TGTGCCAGCAGTTACTCTAGGGTCGGTCAGCCCCAGCATTTT.

The gene calls are TRBV7-9 and TRBJ1-6, with D possibly matching TRBD1 (6 bases). Germline CDR1 reads SEHNR; CDR2 reads FQNEAQ (reference sequence). The CDR3 runs 18 residues. V lost 1 base to trimming and J lost 2 bases, with 15 bases between them. CDR3 protein: CASSLEARGLTYNSPLHF. The DNA for the CDR3 is TGTGCCAGCAGCTTAGAGGCCCGGGGGCTCACCTATAATTCACCCCTCCACTTT.

The chain recombines TRBV5-4 with TRBJ2-5; maybe TRBD2 (7 bases). V lost 0 bases, J lost 1 base, and 13 bases lay in between. CDR1 and CDR2 from the germline V gene are SGHNT and YYREEE (reference sequence). This CDR3 contains 16 residues. In DNA, the CDR3 is TGTGCCAGCAGCTTGGCTTGGGGGGGGGCCCAAGAGACCCAGTACTTC. Its protein product is CASSLAWGGAQETQYF.